This entry lists 2 T cell receptor beta chains sequenced from one sample in a study of shared clonotypes between healthy human individuals. Sequencing used immunoSEQ multiplex PCR; TCRdb keeps in-frame clones, though not all of them. The sample has some 120,000 clones, about 71% seen once. The sequencing sample was made of memory CD8+ T cells sorted from blood. Indicated subset: CD45RO+ cells pooled with CCR7-negative TemRA cells. The receptors shown here come from a woman in her 30s in good health.

This clone has just a few counts. The rearrangement joins TRBV7-6 to TRBJ2-7; 8 bases are shared with TRBD1. V gave up 1 base and J gave up 5 bases; unmatched junction bases: 10. The CDR3 sequence is 16 residues long. CDR1 and CDR2 (germline): SGHVS, FNYEAQ. The CDR3 nucleotides are TGTGCCAGCAGCTTAGGACAGGGGCCTCCCCAGGACGAGCAGTACTTC. Translation: CASSLGQGPPQDEQYF. Variable domain in full (rest from reference TRBV7-6 and TRBJ2-7): GAGVSQSPRYKVTKRGQDVALRCDPISGHVSLYWYRQALGQGPEFLTYFNYEAQQDKSGLPNDRFSAERPEGSISTLTIQRTEQRDSAMYRCASSLGQGPPQDEQYFGPGTRLTVT.

The CDR3 DNA sequence: TGTGCCAGCAGCTATCAGCCCCAGCATTTT. As protein: CASSYQPQHF. This chain connects TRBV7-6 to TRBJ1-5; D not certain. The CDR3 extends over 10 amino acids. V shed 4 bases and J shed 5 bases, with 0 bases lying between them. Germline values: CDR1 SGHVS, CDR2 FNYEAQ. The complete variable domain, with remaining parts taken from reference TRBV7-6 and TRBJ1-5, reads GAGVSQSPRYKVTKRGQDVALRCDPISGHVSLYWYRQALGQGPEFLTYFNYEAQQDKSGLPNDRFSAERPEGSISTLTIQRTEQRDSAMYRCASSYQPQHFGDGTRLSIL.